This is a list of T cell receptor beta chains from one sample in a study of CD4 T cells in relation to SARS-CoV-2 and coronaviruses. Some clones are missing from TCRdb's copy, which holds only in-frame ones; the method was immunoSEQ multiplex PCR. The sample shows about 19,000 clones, 70% to 85% of them seen only once. These receptors have no known antigen. The sequenced sample was CD4+ T cells from PBMCs, cultured in vitro. These receptors all come from a human donor in good health. Both conserved end residues are part of each CDR3. The D gene is left open where the match is weak. Some rows mark clone size as missing; the rest say once, few, many or name a class of expanded clone.

D gene	clone size	V gene	J gene	CDR3 DNA	CDR3 protein
TRBD1	few	TRBV5-1	TRBJ1-2	TGCGCCAGCAGTCAATCCGGACAGGGAAACTATGGCTACACCTTC	CASSQSGQGNYGYTF
NA	few	TRBV11-2	TRBJ2-7	TGTGCCAGCAGCGCCTTATTGAACTCCTACGAGCAGTACTTC	CASSALLNSYEQYF
TRBD2	NA	TRBV29-1	TRBJ2-7	TGCAGCGTTCGGGTAGCGGGAGTGGGCGAGCAGTACTTC	CSVRVAGVGEQYF
NA	NA	TRBV11-3	TRBJ2-2	TGTGCCAGCAGCTTAAGTAGGAACACCGGGGAGCTGTTTTTT	CASSLSRNTGELFF
TRBD1	NA	TRBV5-1	TRBJ1-1	TGCGCCAGCAGCTCATGGGGACAGGGTAACACTGAAGCTTTCTTT	CASSSWGQGNTEAFF
NA	NA	TRBV6-1	TRBJ2-5	TGTGCCAGCAGTGAATGGAAGACCCAGTACTTC	CASSEWKTQYF
NA	NA	TRBV7-8	TRBJ1-6	TGTGCCAGCAGCAAGAGGACCGTAGTCAGCTCCTATAATTCACCCCTCCACTTT	CASSKRTVVSSYNSPLHF
NA	NA	TRBV5-4	TRBJ2-5	TGTGCCAGCAGCTTTCTAGGCGCCTATCACCAAGAGACCCAGTACTTC	CASSFLGAYHQETQYF
TRBD1	NA	TRBV24-1	TRBJ1-6	TGTGCCACCAGCGGGACAGGGTATTCACCCCTCCACTTT	CATSGTGYSPLHF
TRBD2	NA	TRBV9	TRBJ2-1	TGTGCCAGCAGCGTAGCCGTGGTGGGCGGGGGACCCAATGAGCAGTTCTTC	CASSVAVVGGGPNEQFF
NA	NA	TRBV5-1	TRBJ1-1	TGCGCCAGCAGCTTGGCAAACACTGAAGCTTTCTTT	CASSLANTEAFF
TRBD1	NA	TRBV19	TRBJ1-1	TGTGCCAGTAGTATAGAGTCAGGGGGCCCGAACACTGAAGCTTTCTTT	CASSIESGGPNTEAFF
TRBD2	NA	TRBV4-2	TRBJ2-5	TGTGCCAGCAGCCAAGGTCGGGCGGGAGGCCATCAAGAGACCCAGTACTTC	CASSQGRAGGHQETQYF
TRBD2	NA	TRBV7-2	TRBJ2-3	TGTGCCAGCAGCCCCCAGGCTAGCGGGGATGGGACAGATACGCAGTATTTT	CASSPQASGDGTDTQYF
TRBD2	NA	TRBV7-9	TRBJ2-3	TGTGCCGGCGGGCGGGAGCCCACAGATACGCAGTATTTT	CAGGREPTDTQYF
NA	NA	TRBV19	TRBJ2-3	TGTGCCAGTAATCCCGGTTATGGTGATCTTAATACGCAGTATTTT	CASNPGYGDLNTQYF
TRBD2	once	TRBV9	TRBJ2-1	TGTGCCAGCAGCGTAGCGGGGGGGTTGTACAATGAGCAGTTCTTC	CASSVAGGLYNEQFF
NA	NA	TRBV12-5	TRBJ1-5	TGTGCTAGTGGTTTTGAAAATCAGCCCCAGCATTTT	CASGFENQPQHF
TRBD1	few	TRBV7-8	TRBJ1-1	TGTGCCAGCAGCCCCCAACGGGACAGGGTGGAAGCTTTCTTT	CASSPQRDRVEAFF
NA	NA	TRBV12-5	TRBJ1-1	TGTGCTAGTGGTTTGGTAGCACTCAACACTGAAGCTTTCTTT	CASGLVALNTEAFF
NA	NA	TRBV4-2	TRBJ2-1	TGTGCCAGCAGCCAAGTGGGTACCTACAATGAGCAGTTCTTC	CASSQVGTYNEQFF
NA	NA	TRBV6-5	TRBJ2-3	TGTGCCAGCAGTTACTCGCTAAGCAGTTCAGATACGCAGTATTTT	CASSYSLSSSDTQYF
NA	NA	TRBV29-1	TRBJ2-3	TGCAGCGTTGATCTGGGGATCACAGATACGCAGTATTTT	CSVDLGITDTQYF
NA	NA	TRBV27	TRBJ2-7	TGTGCCAGCAGTTTGCAGGGGCCAGGATCCTACGAGCAGTACTTC	CASSLQGPGSYEQYF
TRBD1	NA	TRBV3-1/TRBV3-2	TRBJ2-7	TGTGCCAGCAGCCTACAGGGGGTCTACGAGCAGTACTTC	CASSLQGVYEQYF
NA	NA	TRBV11-3	TRBJ2-1	TGTGCCAGCTCGGGGCTAGCCAATGAGCAGTTCTTC	CASSGLANEQFF
NA	NA	TRBV6-5	TRBJ1-2	TGTGCCGCGGCCGTTAACTATGGCTACACCTTC	CAAAVNYGYTF
TRBD2	NA	TRBV3-1/TRBV3-2	TRBJ2-5	TGTGCCAGCAGCCAAGGGCTAGCGGGGGGTTTTGGGGAGACCCAGTACTTC	CASSQGLAGGFGETQYF